Below, 6 T cell receptor beta chains from the same sample are listed, as sequenced in a study of blood T cells in healthy people across ages. Then a second PCR, running roughly 7 to 11 cycles, was carried out with a sample-barcoded 5' primer and a J-beta primer mix. TCRdb recomputed calls from the 5' RACE reads with MiXCR, one row per CDR3 protein. Here the sample spans around 790,000 distinct CDR3 sequences, 40% to 50% being singletons. Sequenced input: blood. These receptors were collected from a man between 60 and 75 years old in good health.

On this clonotype: This could be a read error, since a much larger clone is one nucleotide away. This CDR3 reads CASSLAGRGYSPPHF. The CDR3 DNA sequence: TGTGCCAGCAGCTTAGCAGGGCGCGGGTATTCACCCCCCCACTTT. The chain uses TRBV7-9 and TRBJ1-6; the D is unclear. Germline V CDR1 and CDR2: SEHNR, FQNEAQ (reference sequence). The CDR3 spans 15 residues.

This clonotype showed up just a few times. The chain combines TRBV3-1 with TRBJ2-3; D is ambiguous. V lost 1 base and J 4 bases, leaving 12 bases between the germline ends. The CDR3 is 15 residues long. CDR1 and CDR2 (germline): LGHDT, YNNKEL (reference sequence). Here the CDR3 reads CASSQGVDPADTQYF. The CDR3 region has the DNA TGTGCCAGCAGCCAAGGGGTAGACCCGGCAGATACGCAGTATTTT.

This clonotype has a handful of counts. The J gene is TRBJ2-3, the V gene TRBV7-2; 8 positions match TRBD2. This CDR3 has 18 residues. After removal of 4 bases from V and 1 base from J, the junction contained 13 bases not matched to a gene. From germline, CDR1 is SGHTA and CDR2 FQGNSA. The CDR3, as DNA: TGTGCCAGCAGCTACGGGAACCTAGCGGGCGCTGGCACAGATACGCAGTATTTT. This sequence encodes CASSYGNLAGAGTDTQYF.

J is TRBJ2-1 and V is TRBV21-1. TRBV21-1 corresponds to a pseudogene. This CDR3 region has 13 residues. The CDR3 sequence: CASSRDLGNEQFF. The CDR3 nucleotides are TGTGCCAGCAGCAGAGACCTAGGCAATGAGCAGTTCTTC.

The chain couples TRBV5-1 to TRBJ2-2; 9 bases agree with TRBD1. The V gene's germline CDR1 is SGHRS and CDR2 YFSETQ. This CDR3 is built from 15 residues. J gave up 7 bases and V 3 bases, and 7 bases lay outside the gene matches. The CDR3 DNA reads as TGCGCCAGCAGCTCCCGACAGGGGGGAGGCGGGGAGCTGTTTTTT. It codes for CASSSRQGGGGELFF.

A few counts support this clonotype. V and J are TRBV2 and TRBJ1-2; no definite D call. Germline CDR1 and CDR2: SNHLY and FYNNEI. There are 13 residues in the CDR3. V was cut by 4 bases and J by 4 bases, with 10 bases left in between. The CDR3 nucleotides read TGTGCCAGCAGTGCAAACTCGGCCTATGGCTACACCTTC. Residues: CASSANSAYGYTF.